The rows below give T cell receptor beta chains drawn from one sample of a study of T cell repertoires in Merkel cell carcinoma. Profiled with immunoSEQ multiplex PCR; TCRdb holds only in-frame clones, not every one. The table lists about 15,000 clones, under 85% of them singletons. Source material: tumor tissue. The receptor source for this set is an adult with Merkel cell carcinoma. Both conserved end residues are part of each CDR3. D genes are given only for firm matches. Clone size is shown for a subset of rows, as once, few, many or a class of expanded clone.

V gene: TRBV3-1/TRBV3-2; D gene: NA; J gene: TRBJ2-1; CDR3 length: 15; clone size: NA; CDR3 DNA: TGTGCCAGCAGCCCGAAACTGTTCTCCTACAATGAGCAGTTCTTC; CDR3 protein: CASSPKLFSYNEQFF
V gene: TRBV28; D gene: NA; J gene: TRBJ2-7; CDR3 length: 15; clone size: NA; CDR3 DNA: TGTGCCAGCATTTCGGAGGGGGCAGGAGGGTACGAGCAGTACTTC; CDR3 protein: CASISEGAGGYEQYF
V gene: TRBV4-1; D gene: NA; J gene: TRBJ2-6; CDR3 length: 14; clone size: NA; CDR3 DNA: TGCGCCAGCAGCCAATATTTTGGGGCCAACGTCCTGACTTTC; CDR3 protein: CASSQYFGANVLTF
V gene: TRBV4-3; D gene: NA; J gene: TRBJ2-7; CDR3 length: 16; clone size: NA; CDR3 DNA: TGCGCCAGCAGCCAATCCGCGACGGGAGAGACCTACGAGCAGTACTTC; CDR3 protein: CASSQSATGETYEQYF
V gene: TRBV12-3/TRBV12-4; D gene: NA; J gene: TRBJ1-2; CDR3 length: 12; clone size: NA; CDR3 DNA: TGTGCCAGCAGCCTACAAGTGGATGGCTACACCTTC; CDR3 protein: CASSLQVDGYTF
V gene: TRBV10-3; D gene: TRBD1; J gene: TRBJ1-6; CDR3 length: 15; clone size: few; CDR3 DNA: TGTGCCATCAGGGCCGGGACAGAGCTTAATTCACCCCTCCACTTT; CDR3 protein: CAIRAGTELNSPLHF
V gene: TRBV19; D gene: TRBD1; J gene: TRBJ2-1; CDR3 length: 15; clone size: NA; CDR3 DNA: TGTGCCAGTAGTATTGGGACAGGGCCCTACAATGAGCAGTTCTTC; CDR3 protein: CASSIGTGPYNEQFF
V gene: TRBV5-1; D gene: NA; J gene: TRBJ2-7; CDR3 length: 17; clone size: few; CDR3 DNA: TGCGCCAGCAGCGGGGGTGGCTATACAGCCGACCACTACGAGCAGTACTTC; CDR3 protein: CASSGGGYTADHYEQYF
V gene: TRBV7-6; D gene: NA; J gene: TRBJ2-6; CDR3 length: 16; clone size: once; CDR3 DNA: TGTGCCAGCAGTCCACACCAGGGATCTGGGGCCAACGTCCTGACTTTC; CDR3 protein: CASSPHQGSGANVLTF
V gene: TRBV6-6; D gene: NA; J gene: TRBJ1-2; CDR3 length: 14; clone size: NA; CDR3 DNA: TGTGCCAGCACCCCCGGGGGTTTTCCCTATGGCTACACCTTC; CDR3 protein: CASTPGGFPYGYTF
V gene: TRBV6-4; D gene: NA; J gene: TRBJ1-1; CDR3 length: 13; clone size: NA; CDR3 DNA: TGTGCCAGCAGTCTTGAAGCGGGGGCTGAAGCTTTCTTT; CDR3 protein: CASSLEAGAEAFF
V gene: TRBV19; D gene: NA; J gene: TRBJ2-7; CDR3 length: 15; clone size: once; CDR3 DNA: TGTGCCAGTAGTATGCTTTTAGCGAGGTTCTACGAGCAGTACTTC; CDR3 protein: CASSMLLARFYEQYF
V gene: TRBV18; D gene: NA; J gene: TRBJ2-7; CDR3 length: 14; clone size: NA; CDR3 DNA: TGTGCCAGCTCTTCCCGAGGCTATTTCTACGAGCAGTACTTC; CDR3 protein: CASSSRGYFYEQYF
V gene: TRBV2; D gene: TRBD1; J gene: TRBJ1-2; CDR3 length: 12; clone size: NA; CDR3 DNA: TGTGCCAGTAGGACAGGGGGAGGCGGCTACACCTTC; CDR3 protein: CASRTGGGGYTF
V gene: TRBV15; D gene: NA; J gene: TRBJ1-2; CDR3 length: 16; clone size: once; CDR3 DNA: TGTGCCACCAGCAGAGTAGGACAGCCACTTAACTATGGCTACACCTTC; CDR3 protein: CATSRVGQPLNYGYTF
V gene: TRBV21-1; D gene: NA; J gene: TRBJ1-1; CDR3 length: 14; clone size: NA; CDR3 DNA: TGTGCCAGCAGGGGGGCTAAATTGAACACTGAAGCTTTCTTT; CDR3 protein: CASRGAKLNTEAFF
V gene: TRBV6-2/TRBV6-3; D gene: NA; J gene: TRBJ2-1; CDR3 length: 13; clone size: NA; CDR3 DNA: TGTGCCAGCAGTGGGACCACGGGGAATGAGCAGTTCTTC; CDR3 protein: CASSGTTGNEQFF
V gene: TRBV7-2; D gene: TRBD1; J gene: TRBJ1-4; CDR3 length: 14; clone size: NA; CDR3 DNA: TGTGCCAGCAGCCCCGGGACAGCAAATGAAAAACTGTTTTTT; CDR3 protein: CASSPGTANEKLFF
V gene: TRBV2; D gene: NA; J gene: TRBJ2-7; CDR3 length: 13; clone size: NA; CDR3 DNA: TGTGCCAGCAGGAGGGACGGCCTGCAAGAGCAGTACTTC; CDR3 protein: CASRRDGLQEQYF
V gene: TRBV20-1; D gene: TRBD2; J gene: TRBJ2-7; CDR3 length: 11; clone size: NA; CDR3 DNA: TGCAGTGCTAGATATAGCGGGGGCGAGTACTTC; CDR3 protein: CSARYSGGEYF
V gene: TRBV19; D gene: NA; J gene: TRBJ1-3; CDR3 length: 14; clone size: NA; CDR3 DNA: TGTGCCAGTAGTATTTCGGACCTTGGAAACACCATATATTTT; CDR3 protein: CASSISDLGNTIYF
V gene: TRBV9; D gene: NA; J gene: TRBJ2-2; CDR3 length: 14; clone size: NA; CDR3 DNA: TGTGCCAGCAGCGCGGGGGCAGGAACCGGGGAGCTGTTTTTT; CDR3 protein: CASSAGAGTGELFF
V gene: TRBV5-1; D gene: TRBD1; J gene: TRBJ1-1; CDR3 length: 14; clone size: few; CDR3 DNA: TGCGCCAGCAGCTTGGCAGGGGGGTGGACTGAAGCTTTCTTT; CDR3 protein: CASSLAGGWTEAFF
V gene: TRBV6-5; D gene: NA; J gene: TRBJ2-7; CDR3 length: 12; clone size: NA; CDR3 DNA: TGTGCCAGCACCTCTCGGACCTACGAGCAGTACTTC; CDR3 protein: CASTSRTYEQYF
V gene: TRBV7-2; D gene: TRBD1; J gene: TRBJ2-1; CDR3 length: 14; clone size: NA; CDR3 DNA: TGTGCCAGCAGCTACCGACAGGGGGCCAATGAGCAGTTCTTC; CDR3 protein: CASSYRQGANEQFF
V gene: TRBV7-2; D gene: NA; J gene: TRBJ2-5; CDR3 length: 13; clone size: NA; CDR3 DNA: TGTGCCAGCAGCTTAGCGCGACAAGAGACCCAGTACTTC; CDR3 protein: CASSLARQETQYF
V gene: TRBV4-2; D gene: NA; J gene: TRBJ2-7; CDR3 length: 15; clone size: medium-sized; CDR3 DNA: TGTGCCAGCAGCCAAGACTGGGGGAGCTCCTACGAGCAGTACTTC; CDR3 protein: CASSQDWGSSYEQYF
V gene: TRBV27; D gene: NA; J gene: TRBJ2-1; CDR3 length: 18; clone size: NA; CDR3 DNA: TGTGCCAGCAGTTCCTTTACGGGGGCAAGAACTAATTACAATGAGCAGTTCTTC; CDR3 protein: CASSSFTGARTNYNEQFF
V gene: TRBV7-2; D gene: NA; J gene: TRBJ2-7; CDR3 length: 13; clone size: NA; CDR3 DNA: TGTGCCAGCAGCTTAGGGGGACCCTACGAGCAGTACTTC; CDR3 protein: CASSLGGPYEQYF
V gene: TRBV6-5; D gene: TRBD1; J gene: TRBJ2-1; CDR3 length: 13; clone size: NA; CDR3 DNA: TGTGCCAGCAGTTACTCTTCCGGACAGGGTCAGTTCTTC; CDR3 protein: CASSYSSGQGQFF
V gene: TRBV7-3; D gene: NA; J gene: TRBJ2-2; CDR3 length: 11; clone size: once; CDR3 DNA: TGTGCCAGCAGCTTGACCGGGGAGCTGTTTTTT; CDR3 protein: CASSLTGELFF
V gene: TRBV18; D gene: TRBD1; J gene: TRBJ2-2; CDR3 length: 16; clone size: NA; CDR3 DNA: TGTGCCAGCTCACGCCGACCGGGACAGGGGGCCGGGGAGCTGTTTTTT; CDR3 protein: CASSRRPGQGAGELFF
V gene: TRBV2; D gene: NA; J gene: TRBJ1-1; CDR3 length: 14; clone size: NA; CDR3 DNA: TGTGCCAGCAGCTGGCAGGGATTTGAGACTGAAGCTTTCTTT; CDR3 protein: CASSWQGFETEAFF
V gene: TRBV5-1; D gene: NA; J gene: TRBJ2-6; CDR3 length: 18; clone size: few; CDR3 DNA: TGCGCCAGCAGAGTTGTAGGTCTTACTATCTCTGGGGCCAACGTCCTGACTTTC; CDR3 protein: CASRVVGLTISGANVLTF
V gene: TRBV4-1; D gene: NA; J gene: TRBJ2-1; CDR3 length: 13; clone size: NA; CDR3 DNA: TGCGCCAGCAGCCAAGATAGGGGTGGTGAGCAGTTCTTC; CDR3 protein: CASSQDRGGEQFF
V gene: TRBV27; D gene: NA; J gene: TRBJ1-2; CDR3 length: 12; clone size: NA; CDR3 DNA: TGTGCCAGCAGTCCACAACAGGGACTCTACACCTTC; CDR3 protein: CASSPQQGLYTF
V gene: TRBV28; D gene: NA; J gene: TRBJ2-7; CDR3 length: 15; clone size: NA; CDR3 DNA: TGTGCCAGCAGCAGCCCCCCCCCAGGCACCTACGAGCAGTACTTC; CDR3 protein: CASSSPPPGTYEQYF
V gene: TRBV28; D gene: TRBD2; J gene: TRBJ2-1; CDR3 length: 16; clone size: few; CDR3 DNA: TGTGCCAGCAGTCCACCACTGAGCGGGGTTTTTGGTGAGCAGTTCTTC; CDR3 protein: CASSPPLSGVFGEQFF
V gene: TRBV6-5; D gene: NA; J gene: TRBJ2-3; CDR3 length: 14; clone size: NA; CDR3 DNA: TGTGCCAGCAGTTTTGGCGGGAGCACAGATACGCAGTATTTT; CDR3 protein: CASSFGGSTDTQYF
V gene: TRBV9; D gene: TRBD2; J gene: TRBJ2-3; CDR3 length: 19; clone size: NA; CDR3 DNA: TGTGCCAGCAGCGTAGCGGGAGGTAGCGGGGGGGCAGTGACAGATACGCAGTATTTT; CDR3 protein: CASSVAGGSGGAVTDTQYF
V gene: TRBV28; D gene: NA; J gene: TRBJ1-4; CDR3 length: 15; clone size: NA; CDR3 DNA: TGTGCCAGCAGCCGGACGGTCCCCCAAGGTGAAAAACTGTTTTTT; CDR3 protein: CASSRTVPQGEKLFF
V gene: TRBV6-5; D gene: TRBD2; J gene: TRBJ2-1; CDR3 length: 14; clone size: NA; CDR3 DNA: TGTGCCAGCAGTTATACTAGCGGGAGGGATGAGCAGTTCTTC; CDR3 protein: CASSYTSGRDEQFF
V gene: TRBV6-5; D gene: NA; J gene: TRBJ1-1; CDR3 length: 12; clone size: NA; CDR3 DNA: TGTGCCAGCCGTAATGCGAACACTGAAGCTTTCTTT; CDR3 protein: CASRNANTEAFF
V gene: TRBV10-2; D gene: NA; J gene: TRBJ2-7; CDR3 length: 15; clone size: few; CDR3 DNA: TGCGCCAGCAGTGAGCCACAGGTGATTTCCTACGAGCAGTACTTC; CDR3 protein: CASSEPQVISYEQYF
V gene: TRBV5-1; D gene: NA; J gene: TRBJ2-2; CDR3 length: 14; clone size: NA; CDR3 DNA: TGCGCCAGCAGCCCCAGGGAAAACACCGGGGAGCTGTTTTTT; CDR3 protein: CASSPRENTGELFF
V gene: TRBV7-9; D gene: TRBD2; J gene: TRBJ2-1; CDR3 length: 17; clone size: once; CDR3 DNA: TGTGCCAGCAGTAAGGGACTAGCGGGAGCAATCGACAATGAGCAGTTCTTC; CDR3 protein: CASSKGLAGAIDNEQFF
V gene: TRBV5-1; D gene: TRBD1; J gene: TRBJ1-1; CDR3 length: 15; clone size: NA; CDR3 DNA: TGCGCCAGCAGACCTGGACAGGGATTGAACACTGAAGCTTTCTTT; CDR3 protein: CASRPGQGLNTEAFF
V gene: TRBV7-8; D gene: NA; J gene: TRBJ2-5; CDR3 length: 12; clone size: NA; CDR3 DNA: TGTGCCAGCAGCCCGACTAGTGAGACCCAGTACTTC; CDR3 protein: CASSPTSETQYF
V gene: TRBV30; D gene: TRBD1; J gene: TRBJ1-1; CDR3 length: 13; clone size: NA; CDR3 DNA: TGTGCCTGGAGTCCGGGGACAGACACTGAAGCTTTCTTT; CDR3 protein: CAWSPGTDTEAFF
V gene: TRBV12-5; D gene: TRBD1; J gene: TRBJ2-3; CDR3 length: 14; clone size: NA; CDR3 DNA: TGTGCTAGTGGTTTGTGGGACAGGGACGATACGCAGTATTTT; CDR3 protein: CASGLWDRDDTQYF
V gene: TRBV10-3; D gene: NA; J gene: TRBJ2-7; CDR3 length: 11; clone size: NA; CDR3 DNA: TGTGCCACCAGCGAAACCTACGAGCAGTACTTC; CDR3 protein: CATSETYEQYF
V gene: TRBV24-1; D gene: NA; J gene: TRBJ2-2; CDR3 length: 16; clone size: once; CDR3 DNA: TGTGCCACCGACGCGGGCTCCAGGAGAAGCACCGGGGAGCTGTTTTTT; CDR3 protein: CATDAGSRRSTGELFF
V gene: TRBV12-3/TRBV12-4; D gene: NA; J gene: TRBJ1-3; CDR3 length: 12; clone size: once; CDR3 DNA: TGTGCCAGCAGTTTATCCCGAAACACCATATATTTT; CDR3 protein: CASSLSRNTIYF